The T cell receptor (delta chain) under discussion was sequenced for a study of gamma-delta T cells after stem cell transplantation. V trimming: 0 bases; J trimming: 0 bases; junction bases outside the gene matches: 26. This CDR3 region has 26 residues. Germline lookup yields CDR1 GEAIGNYY and CDR2 EKD. TCRdb repeated clone calling on the RT-PCR reads with CATT. The data contain over a thousand delta-chain clones, about 2.5% of them singletons. By share, this clone ranks as medium-sized. Material for sequencing was gamma-delta T cells. The rearrangement links TRDV2 to TRDJ3; 9 nucleotides agree with TRDD3. This clonotype was sampled from a human donor. It is not recorded whose cells these are; they may come from a transplant donor. CDR3 loop: CACDTVVRHTGGTTGATSWDTRQMFF. In DNA form, the CDR3 reads TGTGCCTGTGACACCGTTGTACGCCATACTGGGGGAACCACCGGAGCTACCTCCTGGGACACCCGACAGATGTTTTTC.